The 10 T cell receptor beta chains in this list originate from one sample, sequenced in a study of cytomegalovirus exposure and HLA in healthy donors. Use of 60 Vbeta and 13 Jbeta primers characterized the PCR. Repertoires were generated with immunoSEQ multiplex PCR, while TCRdb's copy carries only in-frame clones and drops some. Among about 77,000 clones listed, about 84% were seen once. Sequencing was performed on PBMCs. Source of these receptors: a middle-aged man in good health and CMV-seronegative.

This chain joins TRBV7-3 and TRBJ1-5; possible D gene TRBD1, 5 bases. The CDR3 extends over 13 amino acids. Trimming removed 5 bases at V and 7 bases at J, with 12 bases between. CDR1 and CDR2 from the germline V gene are SGHTA and FQGTGA. The DNA of the CDR3 is TGTGCCAGCAGCCGCTACCGGGGGCAGCCCCAGCATTTT. Amino acid sequence: CASSRYRGQPQHF.

A single count supports this clone. CDR3 nucleotide sequence: TGTGCCAGTAGTAAGCGACAGGGAAGCTCCGAGCAGTACTTC. It translates to CASSKRQGSSEQYF. V is TRBV19 and J is TRBJ2-7; 7 bases map to TRBD1. In germline, CDR1 is LNHDA, CDR2 SQIVND (reference sequence). V was pared by 4 bases and J by 6 bases, with 9 bases of the junction left unmatched. The CDR3 loop spans 14 amino acids.

Concerning this clone: The identical CDR3 is also encoded by other nucleotide sequences in the sample. The rearrangement joins TRBV5-1 to TRBJ2-7; 8 bases agree with TRBD1. Germline lookup yields CDR1 SGHRS and CDR2 YFSETQ. This CDR3 has 13 residues. Trimming removed 2 bases from V and 6 bases from J; junction bases left unmatched: 4. CDR3 region: CASSFGQGGEQYF. The CDR3 coding sequence is TGCGCCAGCAGCTTCGGACAGGGTGGCGAGCAGTACTTC. The variable domain in full, with the rest retrieved from reference TRBV5-1 and TRBJ2-7, is KAGVTQTPRYLIKTRGQQVTLSCSPISGHRSVSWYQQTPGQGLQFLFEYFSETQRNKGNFPGRFSGRQFSNSRSEMNVSTLELGDSALYLCASSFGQGGEQYFGPGTRLTVT.

The rearrangement joins TRBV7-3 to TRBJ2-3; 7 bases line up with TRBD2. Looked up from germline, CDR1 is SGHTA and CDR2 is FQGTGA. The CDR3 covers 16 residues. Germline trimming cut 5 bases from V and 7 bases from J; bases unmatched to any gene: 15. The CDR3 protein is CASSRGTAGVRNTQYF. CDR3 DNA: TGTGCCAGCAGCCGGGGCACGGCGGGGGTTCGAAATACGCAGTATTTT.

This clone was found once. The chain recombines TRBV10-2 with TRBJ1-3; 8 bases align to TRBD1. Trimming removed 0 bases from V and 6 bases from J; junction bases left unmatched: 10. Germline CDR1 reads WSHSY; CDR2 reads SAAADI. CDR3 length: 17 amino acids. In nucleotides, the CDR3 is TGCGCCAGCAGTGAGTCGAGTATCAGGGGGCCTGCAAACACCATATATTTT. This codes for CASSESSIRGPANTIYF.

V usage is TRBV7-3 and J usage is TRBJ1-6; D may be TRBD1 (5 bases). Germline V gene data show CDR1 as SGHTA and CDR2 as FQGTGA. V shed 5 bases and J shed 0 bases, with 14 bases lying between them. The CDR3 spans 17 residues. CDR3 sequence: CASSLGGSSSYNSPLHF. In DNA form, the CDR3 reads TGTGCCAGCAGCCTGGGGGGATCGAGCTCCTATAATTCACCCCTCCACTTT.

As for this clone: Other DNA sequences in this sample translate to the same CDR3. The chain joins TRBV6-5 to TRBJ1-1; weak D call: TRBD1 (5 bases). The V and J ends lost 0 bases and 4 bases respectively, with 9 bases between them. CDR3 length: 14 residues. The germline V gene encodes CDR1 MNHEY and CDR2 SVGAGI. CDR3 residues: CASSYSAGGTEAFF. In DNA form, the CDR3 reads TGTGCCAGCAGTTACTCTGCCGGGGGCACTGAAGCTTTCTTT.

The V and J genes are TRBV2 and TRBJ2-7, with 7 bases aligning to TRBD1. Per germline, CDR1 SNHLY and CDR2 FYNNEI. Trimming took 6 bases from V and 7 from J; bases not matched to a gene: 12. This CDR3 contains 14 residues. The CDR3 loop reads CASSDPDRDREQYF. DNA of the CDR3: TGTGCCAGCAGCGACCCTGACAGGGATCGGGAGCAGTACTTC.

The rearrangement joins TRBV30 to TRBJ2-3, with 9 bases identical to TRBD2. Germline loops: CDR1 GTSNPN, CDR2 SVGIG (reference sequence). V trimming: 5 bases; J trimming: 6 bases; junction bases outside the gene matches: 9. The CDR3 runs 14 residues. The CDR3 here is CAWSFGGGEDTQYF. CDR3 nucleotide sequence: TGTGCCTGGTCCTTTGGCGGGGGGGAGGATACGCAGTATTTT.

The V and J genes are TRBV9 and TRBJ1-3, with D uncertain. This CDR3 region has 15 residues. Deletions cut 0 bases from V and 0 bases from J, with 7 bases between. Germline assignment: CDR1 SGDLS and CDR2 YYNGEE. CDR3 coding DNA: TGTGCCAGCAGCGTAGATCACAGCTCTGGAAACACCATATATTTT. This encodes CASSVDHSSGNTIYF. The complete variable domain, with remaining parts taken from reference TRBV9 and TRBJ1-3, reads DSGVTQTPKHLITATGQRVTLRCSPRSGDLSVYWYQQSLDQGLQFLIQYYNGEERAKGNILERFSAQQFPDLHSELNLSSLELGDSALYFCASSVDHSSGNTIYFGEGSWLTVV.